A selection of T cell receptor beta chains follows, all from one sample in a study of T cell responses to AZD1222 COVID-19 vaccine. Clones were sequenced by immunoSEQ multiplex PCR, and TCRdb holds only the in-frame ones, with some missing. Of about 130,000 clones listed, more than 85% are singletons. Sequenced material: peripheral blood, taken on day 0 of AZD1222 vaccination. All receptors come from an adult in good health. Both conserved end residues are part of each CDR3. A D gene is named only where the DNA matches it firmly. Expanded clones are given a class, and other clones once, few, many or no size at all.

j_gene,abundance,d_gene,v_gene,len,CDR3nt,CDR3aa
TRBJ1-1,NA,NA,TRBV9,11,TGTGCCAGCAGCGTATGGGATGAAGCTTTCTTT,CASSVWDEAFF
TRBJ2-3,once,TRBD2,TRBV6-4,15,TGTGCCAGCAGTGCTTCTAGCGGGAGCACAGATACGCAGTATTTT,CASSASSGSTDTQYF
TRBJ1-3,NA,NA,TRBV19,14,TGTGCCACCGCCCCAAGGAACTCTGGAAACACCATATATTTT,CATAPRNSGNTIYF
TRBJ1-2,NA,NA,TRBV6-2/TRBV6-3,12,TGTGCCAGCAGTTACGAGGGGGATGGCTACACCTTC,CASSYEGDGYTF
TRBJ2-7,NA,NA,TRBV7-2,16,TGTGCCAGCAGCTTTGGGGCCGGGACTTCTCCCTACGAGCAGTACTTC,CASSFGAGTSPYEQYF
TRBJ2-1,once,NA,TRBV19,14,TGTGCCAGTACTAACCGGGATTTTAGGAATGAGCAGTTCTTC,CASTNRDFRNEQFF
TRBJ1-6,NA,NA,TRBV28,17,TGTGCCAGCGAGGACAGAAAAAAGAGCTCCTATAATTCACCCCTCCACTTT,CASEDRKKSSYNSPLHF
TRBJ1-2,NA,NA,TRBV5-1,13,TGCGCCAGCAGCCCGAAGGTGGGCTATGGCTACACCTTC,CASSPKVGYGYTF
TRBJ2-3,NA,TRBD2,TRBV5-1,16,TGCGCCAGCAGCTTGGCCCGACTAGCGGGAGCAGATACGCAGTATTTT,CASSLARLAGADTQYF
TRBJ1-2,NA,TRBD1,TRBV19,15,TGTGCCAGTAGTACGACAGGGGGCGCGGGCTATGGCTACACCTTC,CASSTTGGAGYGYTF
TRBJ1-5,NA,NA,TRBV5-1,14,TGCGCCAGCAGCTTGACCGGGGCGAGTCAGCCCCAGCATTTT,CASSLTGASQPQHF
TRBJ2-7,few,NA,TRBV19,13,TGTGCCAGTAGTCACCTCCAGGGCTACGAGCAGTACTTC,CASSHLQGYEQYF
TRBJ2-7,NA,NA,TRBV7-9,13,TGTGCCAGCAGCTTAGGGACTACCTCTACGGAGTACTTC,CASSLGTTSTEYF
TRBJ1-2,NA,TRBD1,TRBV5-1,15,TGCGCCAGCAGCTTGGAACAGGGGGCTAACTATGGCTACACCTTC,CASSLEQGANYGYTF
TRBJ1-3,NA,NA,TRBV30,16,TGTGCCTGGAGTGTAACAGGCACGAGCTCTGGAAACACCATATATTTT,CAWSVTGTSSGNTIYF
TRBJ2-7,NA,TRBD2,TRBV3-1/TRBV3-2,15,TGTGCCAGCAGCCAATTCGGACTAGCGGGATACGAGCAGTACTTC,CASSQFGLAGYEQYF
TRBJ2-2,few,TRBD2,TRBV2,15,TGTGCCAGCAGCGCTAGCGGGAGGGCAGTCGGGGAGCTGTTTTTT,CASSASGRAVGELFF
TRBJ2-2,few,TRBD2,TRBV19,16,TGTGCCAGTAGCGTTAGCGGGACCGCCAATGGCGGGGAGCTGTTTTTT,CASSVSGTANGGELFF
TRBJ1-1,NA,NA,TRBV15,13,TGTGCCACCAGCAGATCGAGAGGGACTGAAGCTTTCTTT,CATSRSRGTEAFF
TRBJ1-2,NA,NA,TRBV5-1,15,TGCGCCAGCAGCTTGGATGTCGGCGGCATCTATGGCTACACCTTC,CASSLDVGGIYGYTF
TRBJ1-1,once,TRBD1,TRBV18,15,TGTGCCAGCTCACTTAATGGACAGGGGATGAGTGAAGCTTTCTTT,CASSLNGQGMSEAFF
TRBJ2-2,NA,TRBD1,TRBV5-1,15,TGCGCCAGCAGCGAGGGACAGGGGGGCACCGGGGAGCTGTTTTTT,CASSEGQGGTGELFF
TRBJ2-2,NA,TRBD2,TRBV3-1/TRBV3-2,15,TGTGCCAGCAGGAGGACTAGCGGGAGGGCCGGGGAGCTGTTTTTT,CASRRTSGRAGELFF
TRBJ2-1,NA,NA,TRBV19,13,TGTGCCAGTAGTGAACTTCCGGGGTATGAGCAGTTCTTC,CASSELPGYEQFF
TRBJ1-1,NA,NA,TRBV5-4,16,TGTGCCAGCAGCTCGGGGGGGGGAGTCGTGAACACTGAAGCTTTCTTT,CASSSGGGVVNTEAFF
TRBJ2-5,NA,NA,TRBV30,14,TGTGCCTGGAGTGTTGGGGGGTACCAAGAGACCCAGTACTTC,CAWSVGGYQETQYF
TRBJ2-2,NA,NA,TRBV6-5,14,TGTGCCAGCAAGGACAGAACGAACACCGGGGAGCTGTTTTTT,CASKDRTNTGELFF
TRBJ2-1,NA,NA,TRBV3-1/TRBV3-2,15,TGTGCCAGCCAGACGGGGCGGGGAGCCTACAATGAGCAGTTCTTC,CASQTGRGAYNEQFF
TRBJ1-4,NA,NA,TRBV7-9,13,TGTGCCAGCAGCTTGCTAGGGGATGAAAAACTGTTTTTT,CASSLLGDEKLFF
TRBJ1-2,NA,NA,TRBV5-5,15,TGTGCCAGCAGCTTGGACTGGGGGAACGACTATGGCTACACCTTC,CASSLDWGNDYGYTF
TRBJ2-2,NA,NA,TRBV21-1,14,TGTGCCAATAGGACTACCGGCAGGGCCGGGGAGCTGTTTTTT,CANRTTGRAGELFF
TRBJ1-2,NA,TRBD1,TRBV7-9,15,TGTGCCAGCAGCCTAACCCCGGGACAGGGGAATGGCTACACCTTC,CASSLTPGQGNGYTF
TRBJ1-2,NA,NA,TRBV28,13,TGTGCCAGCAGTTTAGGACAAGGGCGGGGCTACACCTTC,CASSLGQGRGYTF
TRBJ2-2,NA,NA,TRBV2,15,TGTGCCAGCAGTGTTTTTCAGGCGGGCACCGGGGAGCTGTTTTTT,CASSVFQAGTGELFF
TRBJ1-2,NA,NA,TRBV5-1,13,TGCGCCAGCAGCCCCGCCGGGTACTATGGCTACACCTTC,CASSPAGYYGYTF
TRBJ2-2,NA,TRBD1,TRBV10-3,16,TGTGCCATCAGTGAGAAGGACAGGGGGCTCGCCGGGGAGCTGTTTTTT,CAISEKDRGLAGELFF
TRBJ1-1,once,NA,TRBV6-5,12,TGTGCCAGCAGCAGGGTGGAGGGTGAAGCTTTCTTT,CASSRVEGEAFF
TRBJ2-4,NA,NA,TRBV3-1/TRBV3-2,13,TGTGCCAGCAGCCAAGCTGACGGTTACCTTCAGTACTTC,CASSQADGYLQYF
TRBJ2-5,NA,TRBD2,TRBV5-1,15,TGCGCCAGCAGCGGGACTAGCGGTCCGGAGGTGACCCAGTACTTC,CASSGTSGPEVTQYF
TRBJ2-1,NA,TRBD2,TRBV4-3,16,TGCGCCAGCAGCCAGTGGACTAGCGGGATAAACAATGAGCAGTTCTTC,CASSQWTSGINNEQFF
TRBJ1-5,NA,NA,TRBV20-1,13,TGCAGTGCTAGTTGGGATAGCAATCAGCCCCAGCATTTT,CSASWDSNQPQHF
TRBJ2-7,NA,NA,TRBV3-1/TRBV3-2,14,TGTGCCAGCAGCCGTTCGGGACTGGGCTACGAGCAGTACTTC,CASSRSGLGYEQYF